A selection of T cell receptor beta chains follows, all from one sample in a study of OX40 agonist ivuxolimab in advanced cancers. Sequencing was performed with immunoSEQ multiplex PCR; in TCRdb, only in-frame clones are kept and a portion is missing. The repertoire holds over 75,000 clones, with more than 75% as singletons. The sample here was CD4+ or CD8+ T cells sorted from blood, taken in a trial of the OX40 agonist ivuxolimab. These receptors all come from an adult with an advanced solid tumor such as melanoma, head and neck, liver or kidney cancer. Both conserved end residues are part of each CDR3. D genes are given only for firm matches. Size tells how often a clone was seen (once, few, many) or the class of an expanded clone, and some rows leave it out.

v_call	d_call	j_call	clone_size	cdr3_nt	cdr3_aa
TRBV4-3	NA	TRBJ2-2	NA	TGCGCCAGCAGCCAAGTAGAGTACACCGGGGAGCTGTTTTTT	CASSQVEYTGELFF
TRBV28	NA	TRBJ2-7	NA	TGTGCCAGCGGCTACGAGCAGTACTTC	CASGYEQYF
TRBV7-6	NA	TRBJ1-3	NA	TGTGCCAGCAGCTTTGGGCTGGGGGGAAACACCATATATTTT	CASSFGLGGNTIYF
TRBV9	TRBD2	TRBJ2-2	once	TGTGCCAGCAGCGTAGGACTAGCGGGAGGCACCGGGGAGCTGTTTTTT	CASSVGLAGGTGELFF
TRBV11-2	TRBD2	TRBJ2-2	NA	TGTGCCAGCTTCCCGGGACTAGCGGAGTTCGGGGAGCTGTTTTTT	CASFPGLAEFGELFF
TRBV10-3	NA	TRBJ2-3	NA	TGTGCCATCAGTGAGACTAGTTCAGATACGCAGTATTTT	CAISETSSDTQYF
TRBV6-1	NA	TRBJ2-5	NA	TGTGCCAGCTCCGCCCTGGAGACCCAGTACTTC	CASSALETQYF
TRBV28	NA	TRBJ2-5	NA	TGTGCCAGCAGTTTAAGAGGGCGCGAGACCCAGTACTTC	CASSLRGRETQYF
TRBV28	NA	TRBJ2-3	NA	TGTGCCAGCAGTCCAAACCCCTACACAGATACGCAGTATTTT	CASSPNPYTDTQYF
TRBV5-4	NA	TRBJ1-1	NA	TGTGCCAGCAGCTTAACTCAGGACACTGAAGCTTTCTTT	CASSLTQDTEAFF
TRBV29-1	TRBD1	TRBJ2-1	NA	TGCAGCTCAAGGACAGGGGGGACCTACAATGAGCAGTTCTTC	CSSRTGGTYNEQFF
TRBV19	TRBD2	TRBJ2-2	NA	TGTGCCAGTAGACTAGCGGGAGCGAACACCGGGGAGCTGTTTTTT	CASRLAGANTGELFF
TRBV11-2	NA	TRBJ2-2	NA	TGTGCCAGCAGCTTAGACCCGAGGACCCGGGGGGAGCTGTTTTTT	CASSLDPRTRGELFF
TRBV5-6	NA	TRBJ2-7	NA	TGTGCCAGCAGCTTCGGTGGCAGAGCCTACGAGCAGTACTTC	CASSFGGRAYEQYF
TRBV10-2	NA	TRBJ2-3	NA	TGCGCCAGCAGTGAGTTGCGATTCACAGATACGCAGTATTTT	CASSELRFTDTQYF
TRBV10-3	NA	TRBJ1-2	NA	TGTGCCATCAGTGAACAGGCAGACTATGGCTACACCTTC	CAISEQADYGYTF
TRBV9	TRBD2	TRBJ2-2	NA	TGTGCCAGCAGCGTAGGCCCGCGGGAGGGCGTCGAGCTGTTTTTT	CASSVGPREGVELFF
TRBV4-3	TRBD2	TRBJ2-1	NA	TGCGCCAGCAGCCAAGATGGCCAGTGGGTAGCGGGCCAAAATGAGCAGTTCTTC	CASSQDGQWVAGQNEQFF
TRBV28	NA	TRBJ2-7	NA	TGTGCCAGCACCGCGGGACCAAGCTCCTACGAGCAGTACTTC	CASTAGPSSYEQYF
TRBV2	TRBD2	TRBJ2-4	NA	TGTGCCAGCAGTGAATCCCGCCTCGACGAGCGGGAGGGCCCCAAAAACATTCAGTACTTC	CASSESRLDEREGPKNIQYF
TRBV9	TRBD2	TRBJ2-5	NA	TGTGCCAGCAGCACCCTAGCGGGGGAGACCCAGTACTTC	CASSTLAGETQYF
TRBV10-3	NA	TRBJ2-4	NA	TGTGCCATCAGTGAAAGGGCGGGGTTTGGCAAAAACATTCAGTACTTC	CAISERAGFGKNIQYF
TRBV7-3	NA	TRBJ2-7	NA	TGTGCCAGCAGCTTGGCAGGGGGGTCCTACGAGCAGTACTTC	CASSLAGGSYEQYF
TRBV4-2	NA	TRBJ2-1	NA	TGTGCCAGCAGCCAAGACCTGTCCAATGAGCAGTTCTTC	CASSQDLSNEQFF